This T cell receptor beta chain was sequenced during a study of Graves' ophthalmopathy and Graves' hyperthyroidism. Regarding the study as a whole: The model's prediction of ophthalmopathy progression had 70.59% sensitivity and roughly 72% specificity.

CDR3 regions of TCR beta were amplified from RNA transcripts. HTBI-primed RT-PCR formed the first round, and a multiplex PCR formed the second. One entry per CDR3 protein, called by TCRdb with MiXCR from the multiplex PCR reads. The data show 660,000 or so distinct CDR3 sequences, just over 40% seen once. Concerning this clonotype itself: Its antigen is as yet unknown.

The V gene end was trimmed by 5 bases and the J gene end by 5 bases; junction bases not matched to a gene: 14. The CDR3 consists of 16 residues. Germline CDR1 is SGHTA and CDR2 is FQGTGA. The study enrolled ophthalmopathy donors with moderate-to-severe activity, CAS ≥3, NOSPECS ≥4 and duration under 3 months. Diagnosis was based on clinical symptoms, serum thyroxine, TRAb, thyroid ultrasound and orbital computed tomography. Fresh peripheral blood (roughly 9.7 ml) yielded the PBMCs. Specimen: peripheral blood. The chain couples TRBV7-3 to TRBJ2-5, with TRBD2 identical over 7 bases. The source is an adult man with Graves' ophthalmopathy. The CDR3 reads CASSRVDAGVWETQYF. CDR3 nucleotides: TGTGCCAGCAGCCGGGTGGACGCGGGAGTGTGGGAGACCCAGTACTTC.